The clone carrying this T cell receptor (beta chain) was observed a handful of times. Trimming took 0 bases from V and 6 from J, leaving 19 bases between them. The germline CDR1 and CDR2 sequences are SGHRS and YFSETQ. The CDR3 consists of 17 residues. The source of the sample is a study of cytomegalovirus exposure and HLA in healthy donors. A multiplex PCR was run with 60 Vbeta primers and 13 Jbeta primers. Libraries were prepared by immunoSEQ multiplex PCR; TCRdb keeps only in-frame clonotypes and omits some of them. The table has around 92,000 clones, roughly 80% seen once. Sequencing was carried out using PBMCs. The receptor's source is a man between 60 and 75 years old in good health and CMV-seropositive. This chain uses TRBV5-1 with TRBJ2-1; D possibly corresponds to TRBD1 (6 bases). CDR3 sequence reads: CASSLGIGGAASNEQFF. For the CDR3, the DNA is TGCGCCAGCAGCTTGGGAATTGGGGGCGCGGCATCCAATGAGCAGTTCTTC.